One and the same sample provided the 7 T cell receptor beta chains below, sequenced in a study of vaccination effects on CD4 cells after COVID-19. Their specific antigens are unknown. Profiling relied on immunoSEQ multiplex PCR, and the TCRdb table lists in-frame clones only, not all of them. The repertoire holds 50,000 to 65,000 clones, 81% seen once, with about 2.4% in the top ten. ViraFEST expansion of antigen-specific CD4+ T cells with viral peptide pools preceded sequencing. Upon completion of around 9 days in culture, CD4+ T cells were isolated. The sequences come from CD4+ T cells from PBMCs cultured with HCoV-229E spike peptides, collected before COVID-19 vaccination. The receptors originated from a human donor who received a COVID-19 vaccine.

The chain couples TRBV18 to TRBJ2-1; 12 positions match TRBD2. The CDR3 loop spans 15 amino acids. The trim removed 5 bases at V and 7 bases at J, leaving 6 bases unmatched. The germline V gene encodes CDR1 KGHSH and CDR2 LQKENI. The CDR3 DNA sequence: TGTGCCAGCTCAGCTAGGACTAGCGGGATAAATGAGCAGTTCTTC. Residues: CASSARTSGINEQFF.

The chain has TRBV24-1 and TRBJ2-1; 10 bases match TRBD1. V lost 5 bases and J lost 6; bases outside the gene matches: 9. CDR1 is KGHDR, CDR2 SFDVKD, per germline. The CDR3 is made up of 16 amino acids. DNA for the CDR3: TGTGCCACCAGTGCGAATGGTGGACAGGGGGGCAATGAGCAGTTCTTC. Translating gives CATSANGGQGGNEQFF.

The V and J genes are TRBV7-2 and TRBJ2-3; no clear D gene. CDR3 size: 13 residues. Germline values: CDR1 SGHTA, CDR2 FQGNSA. V was shortened by 1 base and J by 4 bases, with 6 bases between the two germline ends. The CDR3 here is CASSLGVADTQYF. In DNA form, the CDR3 reads TGTGCCAGCAGCTTAGGGGTAGCAGATACGCAGTATTTT.

The chain has TRBV24-1 and TRBJ2-5, with 9 positions matching TRBD1. V lost 3 bases, J lost 4 bases, and 8 bases stayed unmatched. The CDR3 is 16 amino acids. The germline V gene has CDR1 KGHDR and CDR2 SFDVKD. CDR3 bases: TGTGCCACCAGTGATATCGAGGACAGGGGAGGAGAGACCCAGTACTTC. Amino acids: CATSDIEDRGGETQYF.

The chain combines TRBV5-1 with TRBJ1-4, with no clear D. Germline CDR1 and CDR2: SGHRS and YFSETQ. The V end was cut by 1 base, the J end by 0 bases, with 7 bases between. The CDR3 has 15 amino acids. CDR3 residues: CASSLSTATNEKLFF. The DNA for the CDR3 is TGCGCCAGCAGCTTGTCAACCGCAACTAATGAAAAACTGTTTTTT.

V usage is TRBV14 and J usage is TRBJ2-7, with D perhaps TRBD1 (6 bases). Germline values: CDR1 SGHDN, CDR2 FVKESK. The CDR3 is 12 residues long. In DNA form, the CDR3 reads TGCGAAGCAGGGGACCCTCGCTACGAGCAGTACGTC. Its translation is CEAGDPRYEQYV.

The rearrangement uses TRBV6-5 and TRBJ2-3, with 9 nucleotides matching TRBD2. The length of the CDR3 is 14 residues. The ends lost 7 bases at V and 4 bases at J; junction bases unmatched: 6. The germline CDR1 and CDR2 sequences are MNHEY and SVGAGI. CDR3 protein: CASKRGAFSDTQYF. CDR3 sequence (DNA): TGTGCCAGCAAGCGGGGGGCTTTCTCAGATACGCAGTATTTT.